Each of the 9 T cell receptor beta chains below was sequenced from the same sample in a study of TIL therapy for anti-PD-1-resistant metastatic lung cancer (dated by TCRdb to the early 2020s). Using bias-controlled multiplex PCR with the immunoSEQ v3 hsTCRB kit, the TCR beta CDR3 regions were amplified from genomic DNA. TCRdb carries this immuneACCESS record with in-frame sequences only. Its versions omit some clonotypes, under half of them owing to an unresolved V gene in the studies checked, with the rest unexplained. The table for this sample lists 54,000 or so clones; around 70% of them were counted only once. The ten biggest clones cover about 1.8% of the sample. This sample's time point label indicates: pre-treatment sample, taken before nivolumab and TIL therapy. The sample consisted of blood, taken at baseline. These receptors originate from a person aged 25-85 years with non-small cell lung cancer.

The chain recombines TRBV28 with TRBJ1-5, with no clear D. V gave up 4 bases and J gave up 6 bases, with 7 bases separating them. CDR3 size: 12 residues. CDR1 is MDHEN, CDR2 SYDVKM, per germline. This CDR3 reads CASSSLGQPQHF. CDR3 coding DNA: TGTGCCAGCAGTTCTTTGGGTCAGCCCCAGCATTTT.

The chain links TRBV5-6 to TRBJ2-1; a weak D match, TRBD2 (7 bases). The CDR3 consists of 17 residues. Germline CDR1 is SGHDT and CDR2 is YYEEEE. With 0 bases removed from V and 7 bases from J, the gap between germline ends came to 20 bases. In DNA form, the CDR3 reads TGTGCCAGCAGCTTGGTTTCCTGGGGGGGCCCGTATAATGAGCAGTTCTTC. Translation: CASSLVSWGGPYNEQFF.

This clone showed up just once. J is TRBJ2-4 and V is TRBV7-2, with 8 bases matching TRBD1. The CDR3 sequence is 14 residues long. Trimming at V came to 6 bases and at J to 8 bases, leaving 9 bases not matched to a gene. CDR1 is SGHTA, CDR2 FQGNSA, per germline. Written as DNA, the CDR3 is TGTGCCAGCAGGCTTGGACAGGGCGGGGACATTCAGTACTTC. This encodes CASRLGQGGDIQYF.

The CDR3: CASCVGGLSNQPQHF. The CDR3 nucleotides are TGTGCCAGTTGTGTTGGGGGGCTGAGCAATCAGCCCCAGCATTTT. V gene TRBV19 combines with J gene TRBJ1-5, with D perhaps TRBD1 (6 bases). With 8 bases removed from V and 1 base from J, the gap between germline ends came to 15 bases. Germline assignment: CDR1 LNHDA and CDR2 SQIVND (reference sequence). The CDR3 length is 15 residues.

The chain links TRBV6-5 to TRBJ1-5; D call uncertain. In germline, CDR1 is MNHEY, CDR2 SVGAGI. This CDR3 spans 11 amino acids. Trimming removed 5 bases at V and 9 bases at J, with 8 bases between. The CDR3: CASSEYGPQHF. The CDR3 DNA follows: TGTGCCAGCAGTGAATATGGGCCCCAGCATTTT.

This clone was seen only a few times. This sample also contains other DNA sequences that code for the same CDR3. The rearrangement uses TRBV5-5 and TRBJ2-7; TRBD1 matches at 9 bases. Germline-derived CDR1 and CDR2 are SGHKS and YYEKEE (reference sequence). The length of the CDR3 is 15 residues. V lost 1 base to trimming and J lost 4 bases; unmatched junction nucleotides: 6. The CDR3 spells CASSLSGTGLYEQYF. The DNA of the CDR3 is TGTGCCAGCAGCTTGTCCGGGACAGGGTTATACGAGCAGTACTTC.

This chain joins TRBV7-8 and TRBJ2-3; D not certain. In germline, CDR1 is SGHVS, CDR2 FQNEAQ. The CDR3 runs to 16 residues. V dropped 1 base and J dropped 7 bases, with 18 bases sitting between them. The CDR3 is CASSLESMIGLNTQYF. In DNA, the CDR3 is TGTGCCAGCAGCTTAGAGTCAATGATTGGGTTAAATACGCAGTATTTT.

J is TRBJ2-5 and V is TRBV9; D gene ambiguous. The germline gives CDR1 SGDLS, CDR2 YYNGEE. Trimming left V 2 bases short and J 3 bases short, with 8 bases between. The CDR3 consists of 13 residues. In DNA, the CDR3 is TGTGCCAGCAGCGTTGGGGATAAAGAGACCCAGTACTTC. Its translation is CASSVGDKETQYF.

This clone turned up a few times. The V call is TRBV10-1, the J call TRBJ2-2; TRBD1 agrees at 7 bases. Germline CDR1 is WNHNN and CDR2 is SYGVQD (reference sequence). V lost 4 bases, J lost 0 bases, and 8 bases stayed unmatched. The CDR3 is 17 residues long. CDR3 amino acids: CASSAYLRGSNTGELFF. CDR3 in DNA: TGCGCCAGCAGTGCGTACCTCAGGGGGTCGAACACCGGGGAGCTGTTTTTT.